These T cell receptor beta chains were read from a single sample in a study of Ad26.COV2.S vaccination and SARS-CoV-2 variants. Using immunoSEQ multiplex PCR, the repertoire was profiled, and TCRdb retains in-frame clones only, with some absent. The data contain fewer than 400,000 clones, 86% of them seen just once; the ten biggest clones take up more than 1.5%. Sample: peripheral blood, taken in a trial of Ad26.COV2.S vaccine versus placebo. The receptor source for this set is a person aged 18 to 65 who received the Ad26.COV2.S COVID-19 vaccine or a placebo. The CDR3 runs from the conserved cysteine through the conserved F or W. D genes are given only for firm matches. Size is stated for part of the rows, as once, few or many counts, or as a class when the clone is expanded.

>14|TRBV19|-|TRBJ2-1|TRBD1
CASSMLQGSNEQFF
TGTGCCAGTAGTATGTTACAGGGGAGCAATGAGCAGTTCTTC
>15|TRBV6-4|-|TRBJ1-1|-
CASSDSRTWNTEAFF
TGTGCCAGCAGTGACTCTCGGACCTGGAACACTGAAGCTTTCTTT
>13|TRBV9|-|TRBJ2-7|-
CASSVGRTDEQYF
TGTGCCAGCAGCGTAGGCAGGACGGACGAGCAGTACTTC
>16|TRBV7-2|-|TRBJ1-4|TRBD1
CASSLRGRATNEKLFF
TGTGCCAGCAGCTTAAGGGGGCGGGCAACTAATGAAAAACTGTTTTTT
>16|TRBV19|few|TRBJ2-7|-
CASSIGEGEGSYEQYF
TGTGCCAGTAGTATAGGGGAAGGGGAAGGGAGCTACGAGCAGTACTTC
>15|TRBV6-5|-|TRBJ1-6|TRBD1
CASRRDGTGPSPLHF
TGTGCCAGCAGGCGAGATGGGACAGGGCCTTCACCCCTCCACTTT
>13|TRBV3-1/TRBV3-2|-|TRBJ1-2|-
CASSQEVYYGYTF
TGTGCCAGCAGCCAAGAGGTTTATTATGGCTACACCTTC
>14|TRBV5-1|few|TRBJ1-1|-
CASRRTEQNTEAFF
TGCGCCAGCAGGCGGACAGAACAGAACACTGAAGCTTTCTTT
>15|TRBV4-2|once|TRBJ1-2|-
CASSQDVQGTYGYTF
TGTGCCAGCAGCCAAGATGTGCAGGGGACCTATGGCTACACCTTC
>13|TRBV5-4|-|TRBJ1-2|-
CASSVRDNYGYTF
TGTGCCAGCAGCGTCAGGGATAACTATGGCTACACCTTC
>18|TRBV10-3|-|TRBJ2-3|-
CAISESRRGRHSPDTQYF
TGTGCCATCAGTGAGTCACGCAGGGGCCGGCACAGCCCAGATACGCAGTATTTT
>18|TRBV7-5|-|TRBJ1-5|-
CVRTLTPPRDSMNQPQHF
TGTGTCAGAACCTTAACACCCCCCCGGGACAGTATGAATCAGCCCCAGCATTTT
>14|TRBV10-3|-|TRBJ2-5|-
CAISESGGFETQYF
TGTGCCATCAGTGAGTCAGGGGGGTTTGAGACCCAGTACTTC
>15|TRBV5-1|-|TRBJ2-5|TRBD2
CASSLAGGRGETQYF
TGCGCCAGCAGCTTGGCGGGGGGGCGAGGAGAGACCCAGTACTTC
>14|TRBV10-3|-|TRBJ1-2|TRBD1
CAISEGDSKYGYTF
TGTGCCATCAGTGAGGGGGACAGCAAGTATGGCTACACCTTC
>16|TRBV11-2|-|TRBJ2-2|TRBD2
CASSLTLAGGTGELFF
TGTGCCAGCAGCTTAACACTAGCGGGGGGTACCGGGGAGCTGTTTTTT
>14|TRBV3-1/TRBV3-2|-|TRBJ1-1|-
CASTTDRWNTEAFF
TGTGCCAGCACCACGGACAGATGGAACACTGAAGCTTTCTTT
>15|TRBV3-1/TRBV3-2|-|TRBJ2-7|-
CASSRPRRGPYEQYF
TGTGCCAGCAGCCGTCCTAGGAGAGGTCCCTACGAGCAGTACTTC
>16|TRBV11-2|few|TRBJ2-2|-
CASSLVRGPKAGELFF
TGTGCCAGCAGCTTAGTACGCGGCCCCAAGGCCGGGGAGCTGTTTTTT
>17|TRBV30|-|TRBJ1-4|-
CAWSFQGSRQTNEKLFF
TGTGCCTGGAGTTTCCAGGGATCCCGACAAACTAATGAAAAACTGTTTTTT
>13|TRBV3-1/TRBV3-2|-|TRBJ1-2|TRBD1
CASSHGTVRGYTF
TGTGCCAGCAGCCACGGGACAGTCCGGGGCTACACCTTC
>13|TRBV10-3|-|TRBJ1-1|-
CASAPRGHTEAFF
TGTGCCAGCGCCCCCCGGGGGCACACTGAAGCTTTCTTT
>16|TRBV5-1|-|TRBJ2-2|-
CASSRDRSTNTGELFF
TGCGCCAGCAGTCGTGACAGGTCTACGAACACCGGGGAGCTGTTTTTT
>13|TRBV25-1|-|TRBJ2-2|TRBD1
CASRDRRSGELFF
TGTGCCAGCAGGGACAGGAGGAGCGGGGAGCTGTTTTTT
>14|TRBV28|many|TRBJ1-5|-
CASSLLAGEQPQHF
TGTGCCAGCAGTTTACTCGCAGGGGAACAGCCCCAGCATTTT